The 20 T cell receptor beta chains below come from one sample, sequenced in a study of T cell responses to AZD1222 COVID-19 vaccine. Data came from immunoSEQ multiplex PCR; TCRdb stores just in-frame clones and leaves some out. This repertoire shows fewer than 150,000 clones, approximately 87% found once; its top ten account for 1.6%. The material sequenced was peripheral blood, taken 28 days after the second AZD1222 dose. These TCRs come from an adult who received the AZD1222 COVID-19 vaccine.

This rearrangement joins TRBV4-3 to TRBJ2-7; 7 bases are shared with TRBD2. The germline V gene has CDR1 LGHNA and CDR2 YSLEER. CDR3 size: 16 residues. The junction had 9 bases not matched to a gene; V was cut back by 1 base and J by 3 bases. The CDR3 loop reads CASSQAGLAEIYEQYF. In nucleotides, the CDR3 is TGCGCCAGCAGCCAAGCAGGCCTAGCGGAAATCTACGAGCAGTACTTC.

The chain joins TRBV6-6 to TRBJ1-3; tentatively, D is TRBD1 (5 bases). Trimming took 6 bases from V and 6 from J, leaving 18 bases between them. Germline CDR1 reads MNHNY; CDR2 reads SVGAGI (reference sequence). This CDR3 contains 15 residues. CDR3 bases: TGTGCCAGCAGCACCACCGTAGACAGTAAAAACACCATATATTTT. This encodes CASSTTVDSKNTIYF.

The chain carries TRBV7-2 and TRBJ1-5; TRBD1 is a possible D gene (6 bases). This CDR3 spans 15 amino acids. V dropped 5 bases and J dropped 4 bases, with 15 bases sitting between them. Germline V CDR1 and CDR2: SGHTA, FQGNSA. CDR3 nucleotide sequence: TGTGCCAGCAGCCATAGGGGGACACTAAATCAGCCCCAGCATTTT. Translated: CASSHRGTLNQPQHF.

The rearrangement links TRBV5-6 to TRBJ1-3; no reliable D call. Germline values: CDR1 SGHDT, CDR2 YYEEEE. Deletions cut 1 base from V and 5 bases from J, with 25 bases between. The CDR3 covers 19 residues. In DNA, the CDR3 is TGTGCCAGCAGCTTGCTATATTCCGCGCGGACGAAGAGAAGAAACACCATATATTTT. Its protein is CASSLLYSARTKRRNTIYF.

The rearrangement joins TRBV10-2 to TRBJ1-5; no firm D call. V was cut by 0 bases and J by 7 bases, with 10 bases left in between. CDR3 length: 14 amino acids. CDR1 and CDR2 from the germline V gene are WSHSY and SAAADI. The CDR3 spells CASSESTGRQPQHF. The CDR3 DNA is TGCGCCAGCAGTGAGTCGACGGGTAGGCAGCCCCAGCATTTT.

The chain has TRBV6-4 and TRBJ2-7; TRBD1 matches at 7 bases. V trimming: 5 bases; J trimming: 5 bases; junction bases outside the gene matches: 9. The CDR3 runs 14 residues. Germline loops: CDR1 MRHNA, CDR2 SNTAGT. The CDR3 loop reads CASSPSGQPHEQYF. CDR3 coding DNA: TGTGCCAGCAGTCCGTCGGGACAGCCCCACGAGCAGTACTTC.

The chain couples TRBV4-2 to TRBJ2-5; 7 positions agree with TRBD1. The CDR3 length is 14 residues. Germline loops: CDR1 LGHNA, CDR2 YNFKEQ. With 4 bases clipped from V and 4 bases from J, the junction kept 6 bases outside the gene matches. The DNA of the CDR3 is TGTGCCAGCAGCCCCAGACAGGGCGGAGAGACCCAGTACTTC. Its protein product is CASSPRQGGETQYF.

The chain recombines TRBV6-2 or TRBV6-3 with TRBJ2-1; 11 bases line up with TRBD2. Germline CDR1 is MNHEY and CDR2 is SVGEGT. V shed 5 bases and J 4 bases; nucleotides not matched to a gene: 7. The length of the CDR3 is 16 residues. The CDR3 protein is CASSKLAGDIYNEQFF. CDR3 nucleotide sequence: TGTGCCAGCAGTAAACTAGCGGGAGATATTTACAATGAGCAGTTCTTC.

CDR3: CASSTGQKYEQYF. For the CDR3, the DNA is TGTGCCAGCAGTACGGGACAGAAGTACGAGCAGTACTTC. The V call is TRBV12-3 or TRBV12-4, the J call TRBJ2-7, with TRBD1 matching over 7 bases. V lost 5 bases and J lost 4; bases outside the gene matches: 5. CDR3 size: 13 residues.

This chain uses TRBV25-1 with TRBJ2-3; 11 bases line up with TRBD2. The length of the CDR3 is 16 residues. CDR1 is MGHDK and CDR2 is SYGVNS in the germline V gene. V shed 4 bases and J 5 bases; nucleotides not matched to a gene: 8. CDR3 residues: CASSALTSGAKDTQYF. CDR3 nucleotides: TGTGCCAGCAGTGCCTTGACTAGCGGGGCGAAAGATACGCAGTATTTT.

The chain joins TRBV10-3 to TRBJ2-7; no reliable D call. In germline, CDR1 is ENHRY, CDR2 SYGVKD. Trimming shortened V by 2 bases and J by 4 bases, and 18 bases separated the two germline ends. There are 16 residues in the CDR3. The chain's CDR3 is CAISETSLRLGYEQYF. CDR3 sequence (DNA): TGTGCCATCAGTGAGACCTCCCTCCGGCTGGGTTACGAGCAGTACTTC.

This clone was seen a single time. This sequence joins TRBV6-4 and TRBJ1-6, with 10 bases lining up with TRBD1. The V segment lost 5 bases and the J segment 8 bases; nucleotides outside the gene matches: 3. CDR3 length: 14 residues. CDR1 MRHNA and CDR2 SNTAGT come from the germline V gene. In DNA form, the CDR3 reads TGTGCCAGCAGTCCGACAGGGGGCGATTCACCCCTCCACTTT. Translation gives CASSPTGGDSPLHF.

The genes are TRBV18 and TRBJ2-1; the match to TRBD2 covers 9 bases. The CDR3 spans 15 residues. Germline-derived CDR1 and CDR2 are KGHSH and LQKENI. Trimming took 3 bases from V and 6 from J; bases not matched to a gene: 6. For the CDR3, the DNA is TGTGCCAGCTCACCGAAGACTAGCGGTTCCAATGAGCAGTTCTTC. Protein product: CASSPKTSGSNEQFF.

The V call is TRBV7-2, the J call TRBJ2-4, with D possibly TRBD2 on 6 matching bases. Germline loops: CDR1 SGHTA, CDR2 FQGNSA. V lost 5 bases, J lost 7 bases, and 24 bases lay in between. This CDR3 has 17 amino acids. The CDR3 coding sequence is TGTGCCAGCAGCCAGACCCGGGGGTCTGGATCGGGTAACATTCAGTACTTC. As protein: CASSQTRGSGSGNIQYF.

The chain uses TRBV4-2 and TRBJ2-7; 9 positions match TRBD1. Trimming removed 1 base from V and 4 bases from J; junction bases left unmatched: 8. The CDR3 consists of 16 residues. From germline, CDR1 is LGHNA and CDR2 YNFKEQ. The CDR3 protein is CASSQGNRGHHYEQYF. CDR3 nucleotides: TGTGCCAGCAGCCAAGGCAACAGGGGGCACCATTACGAGCAGTACTTC.

A word on this clone: A junction end diverges from the germline sequence, so it may reflect a read error. The chain joins TRBV7-7 to TRBJ2-2; TRBD2 aligns across 10 bases. The length of the CDR3 is 19 residues. The germline V gene encodes CDR1 SSHAT and CDR2 FNYEAQ (reference sequence). CDR3 sequence reads: CASTPEEVLAGFNTGELFF. In DNA, the CDR3 is TGTGCTAGCACCCCAGAGGAGGTACTAGCGGGATTTAACACCGGGGAGCTGTTTTTT.

V and J are TRBV7-3 and TRBJ1-6, with D unclear. The CDR3 consists of 11 residues. Germline values: CDR1 SGHTA, CDR2 FQGTGA. Trimming removed 3 bases from V and 9 bases from J, with 3 bases in between. CDR3 DNA: TGTGCCAGCAGCTTGAGTTCACCCCTCCACTTT. It is translated as CASSLSSPLHF.

The V and J genes are TRBV28 and TRBJ1-6, with 7 bases that match TRBD1. The germline V gene encodes CDR1 MDHEN and CDR2 SYDVKM. The CDR3 extends over 15 amino acids. Trimming at V came to 5 bases and at J to 10 bases, leaving 11 bases not matched to a gene. In DNA, the CDR3 is TGTGCCAGCAGTCCCATGGACAGGCTTCTCTCACCCCTCCACTTT. Encoded protein: CASSPMDRLLSPLHF.

The chain is built from TRBV29-1 and TRBJ1-1; D is possibly TRBD1 (6 bases). The CDR3 spans 13 residues. CDR1 and CDR2 from the germline V gene are SQVTM and ANQGSEA. V was clipped by 2 bases and J by 5 bases, with 12 bases between them. The CDR3 here is CSVEPPGATEAFF. The CDR3 DNA is TGCAGCGTTGAACCCCCGGGGGCTACTGAAGCTTTCTTT. The variable domain in full, with the rest retrieved from reference TRBV29-1 and TRBJ1-1, is SAVISQKPSRDICQRGTSLTIQCQVDSQVTMMFWYRQQPGQSLTLIATANQGSEATYESGFVIDKFPISRPNLTFSTLTVSNMSPEDSSIYLCSVEPPGATEAFFGQGTRLTVV.

The chain recombines TRBV6-5 with TRBJ2-1; D unresolved. CDR3 length: 11 residues. Trimming removed 7 bases at V and 8 bases at J, with 9 bases between. Germline CDR1 reads MNHEY; CDR2 reads SVGAGI. This CDR3 reads CASKSPYEQFF. CDR3 nucleotide sequence: TGTGCCAGCAAAAGCCCGTATGAGCAGTTCTTC.